The next 20 T cell receptor beta chains were all read from a single sample in a study of early T cells in non-severe SARS-CoV-2 infection. TCRdb processed the 5' RACE reads anew with MiXCR; each CDR3 protein has one entry. Of around 77,000 distinct CDR3 sequences listed, 12% are singletons. The sequencing here drew on whole blood, taken at baseline. All receptors derive from an adult who was a healthcare worker with PCR-confirmed SARS-CoV-2 infection or an uninfected control (not recorded which). The donor label of this sample is uncertain.

This sequence joins TRBV19 and TRBJ1-6; D unclear. The length of the CDR3 is 17 residues. Looked up from germline, CDR1 is LNHDA and CDR2 is SQIVND (reference sequence). The germline V and J ends were trimmed by 8 bases and 0 bases, with 17 bases remaining between them. For the CDR3, the DNA is TGTGCCAGTTCGATGCTCCTCTTGAGCTCCTATAATTCACCCCTCCACTTT. This codes for CASSMLLLSSYNSPLHF.

This clonotype was counted many times. The chain's CDR3 is CAISLLAGMATQYF. CDR3 DNA sequence: TGTGCCATCAGCTTACTAGCGGGGATGGCAACGCAGTATTTT. V gene TRBV10-3 combines with J gene TRBJ2-3; TRBD2 matches 10 bases. The junction had 9 bases not matched to a gene; V was cut back by 6 bases and J by 9 bases. CDR3 length: 14 residues. Germline V gene lookup returns CDR1 ENHRY and CDR2 SYGVKD.

J is TRBJ1-2 and V is TRBV9; the match to TRBD1 covers 7 bases. Germline V gives CDR1 SGDLS, CDR2 YYNGEE. V gave up 3 bases and J gave up 2 bases; unmatched junction bases: 1. The CDR3 is 13 amino acids. CDR3 in DNA: TGTGCCAGCAGCGAGGGACAGAACTATGGCTACACCTTC. Amino acids: CASSEGQNYGYTF. Complete variable domain (other parts from reference TRBV9 and TRBJ1-2): DSGVTQTPKHLITATGQRVTLRCSPRSGDLSVYWYQQSLDQGLQFLIQYYNGEERAKGNILERFSAQQFPDLHSELNLSSLELGDSALYFCASSEGQNYGYTFGSGTRLTVV.

This clonotype was detected a few times. The rearrangement links TRBV11-2 to TRBJ1-6, with TRBD1 matching over 10 bases. Unmatched junction bases numbered 5, after V lost 2 bases and J lost 13 bases. The CDR3 sequence is 14 residues long. Germline V gives CDR1 SGHAT, CDR2 FQNNGV. CDR3 loop: CASSLRGQGLPLHF. CDR3 DNA: TGTGCCAGCAGCTTACGGGGACAGGGGCTCCCCCTCCACTTT.

The chain joins TRBV4-1 to TRBJ1-1; no reliable D call. The CDR3 totals 14 residues. The germline gives CDR1 MGHRA, CDR2 YSYEKL. V shed 1 base and J shed 4 bases, with 10 bases lying between them. CDR3 residues: CASSQGGLVTEAFF. The CDR3 DNA reads TGCGCCAGCAGCCAAGGAGGGTTAGTCACTGAAGCTTTCTTT.

V is TRBV5-1 and J is TRBJ2-3, with TRBD2 matching 15 bases. V was clipped by 0 bases and J by 4 bases; unmatched bases: 3. The CDR3 runs 17 residues. CDR1 SGHRS and CDR2 YFSETQ come from the germline V gene. The CDR3 is CASSLDGLAGGSDTQYF. CDR3 nucleotides: TGCGCCAGCAGCTTGGATGGACTAGCGGGGGGGTCAGATACGCAGTATTTT.

A few counts support this clonotype. This chain links TRBV5-1 with TRBJ2-1; D ambiguous. This CDR3 contains 13 residues. Trimming cost V 1 base and J 6 bases, with 8 bases left between them. The germline gives CDR1 SGHRS, CDR2 YFSETQ. In DNA form, the CDR3 reads TGCGCCAGCAGCTTGCTTTTAGGCAATGAGCAGTTCTTC. It codes for CASSLLLGNEQFF. Drawing the rest from reference TRBV5-1 and TRBJ2-1, the complete variable domain is KAGVTQTPRYLIKTRGQQVTLSCSPISGHRSVSWYQQTPGQGLQFLFEYFSETQRNKGNFPGRFSGRQFSNSRSEMNVSTLELGDSALYLCASSLLLGNEQFFGPGTRLTVL.

V gene TRBV18 combines with J gene TRBJ2-5; D gene ambiguous. CDR3 length: 16 residues. Trimming shortened V by 3 bases and J by 2 bases, and 16 bases separated the two germline ends. Germline CDR1 and CDR2: KGHSH and LQKENI. The CDR3 protein is CASSPNVAGKQETQYF. Written as DNA, the CDR3 is TGTGCCAGCTCACCGAACGTCGCTGGTAAACAAGAGACCCAGTACTTC.

The chain has TRBV10-2 and TRBJ2-1; 8 bases match TRBD2. Germline values: CDR1 WSHSY, CDR2 SAAADI. This CDR3 is 14 amino acids long. The V segment lost 10 bases and the J segment 6 bases; nucleotides outside the gene matches: 11. CDR3 in amino acids: CAIKSTAGANEQFF. CDR3 coding DNA: TGCGCCATTAAAAGCACAGCGGGAGCCAATGAGCAGTTCTTC.

This clonotype was detected only a few times. The rearrangement uses TRBV7-3 and TRBJ2-1; a weak D match, TRBD2 (6 bases). Germline V CDR1 and CDR2: SGHTA, FQGTGA. The ends were cut back, 3 bases at V and 2 bases at J, with 11 bases in the middle. This CDR3 is 15 amino acids long. The CDR3 region has the DNA TGTGCCAGCAGCTTCACCGGGACTCCCTACAATGAGCAGTTCTTC. Its translation is CASSFTGTPYNEQFF. The variable domain in full, completed from reference TRBV7-3 and TRBJ2-1, reads GAGVSQTPSNKVTEKGKYVELRCDPISGHTALYWYRQSLGQGPEFLIYFQGTGAADDSGLPNDRFFAVRPEGSVSTLKIQRTERGDSAVYLCASSFTGTPYNEQFFGPGTRLTVL.

There are a few counts of this clonotype. V is TRBV18 and J is TRBJ2-7; the match to TRBD2 covers 10 bases. The CDR3 spans 15 residues. In germline, CDR1 is KGHSH, CDR2 LQKENI. V gave up 5 bases and J gave up 2 bases; unmatched junction bases: 6. CDR3 amino acids: CASSYGLADAYEQYF. The CDR3 DNA reads TGTGCCAGCTCATATGGACTAGCGGATGCCTACGAGCAGTACTTC.

This chain uses TRBV5-4 with TRBJ2-5, with D possibly being TRBD2 (6 bases). Trimming left V 3 bases short and J 5 bases short, with 14 bases between. This CDR3 spans 14 amino acids. The germline V gene has CDR1 SGHNT and CDR2 YYREEE (reference sequence). The DNA for the CDR3 is TGTGCCAGCAGCTCGGGACTCCGGCCCGAGACCCAGTACTTC. Amino acids: CASSSGLRPETQYF.

This chain links TRBV2 with TRBJ1-1; 7 positions match TRBD1. V trimming: 5 bases; J trimming: 1 base; junction bases outside the gene matches: 4. This CDR3 is built from 14 residues. Germline V gene data show CDR1 as SNHLY and CDR2 as FYNNEI. CDR3 nucleotide sequence: TGTGCCAGCAGTAATCAGGGGGGGAACACTGAAGCTTTCTTT. This codes for CASSNQGGNTEAFF.

A few counts support this clonotype. The V gene is TRBV27, the J gene TRBJ1-5, with TRBD1 as a possible D gene (5 bases). V dropped 3 bases and J dropped 3 bases, with 9 bases sitting between them. This CDR3 is 14 amino acids long. The germline V gene encodes CDR1 MNHEY and CDR2 SMNVEV (reference sequence). CDR3: CASSFQGFNQPQHF. CDR3 bases: TGTGCCAGCAGTTTCCAGGGTTTCAATCAGCCCCAGCATTTT.

This clonotype was counted a few times. The V and J genes are TRBV13 and TRBJ1-2, with D unclear. The CDR3 has 15 amino acids. V was pared by 5 bases and J by 3 bases, with 16 bases between. The germline V gene has CDR1 PRHDT and CDR2 FYEKMQ (reference sequence). Written as DNA, the CDR3 is TGTGCCAGCAGCCCCGGACTCGGGAAGGACTATGGCTACACCTTC. It yields the protein CASSPGLGKDYGYTF.

The V and J genes are TRBV6-5 and TRBJ1-5; D possibly corresponds to TRBD1 (6 bases). V was trimmed by 8 bases and J by 5 bases, leaving 10 bases between them. The CDR3 spans 12 residues. Germline-derived CDR1 and CDR2 are MNHEY and SVGAGI. The chain's CDR3 is CASGQPDQPQHF. CDR3 DNA sequence: TGTGCCAGCGGACAGCCGGATCAGCCCCAGCATTTT.

This clonotype was counted many times. The chain combines TRBV4-3 with TRBJ2-3, with TRBD2 matching over 14 bases. Germline V lookup: CDR1 LGHNA, CDR2 YSLEER. This CDR3 is 17 amino acids long. V lost 6 bases to trimming and J lost 2 bases; unmatched junction nucleotides: 7. CDR3: CASRPGLAGGSTDTQYF. Written as DNA, the CDR3 is TGCGCCAGCAGACCCGGACTAGCGGGGGGCTCCACAGATACGCAGTATTTT.

The gene calls are TRBV3-1 and TRBJ2-3; 8 bases are a match to TRBD2. Looked up from germline, CDR1 is LGHDT and CDR2 is YNNKEL (reference sequence). There are 15 residues in the CDR3. J was trimmed by 3 bases and V by 4 bases; bases with no gene match: 6. CDR3 DNA sequence: TGTGCCAGCAGCCCGGGGACTAGTCGGACAGATACGCAGTATTTT. It encodes CASSPGTSRTDTQYF.

This chain links TRBV20-1 with TRBJ2-7; 7 bases align to TRBD2. The junction had 17 bases not matched to a gene; V was cut back by 6 bases and J by 3 bases. Per the germline V gene, CDR1 is DFQATT and CDR2 is SNEGSKA (reference sequence). The CDR3 has 16 amino acids. The CDR3 coding sequence is TGCAGTGCGGAGGATCCAGGGAGGCGGGGGTTCTACGAGCAGTACTTC. Translated: CSAEDPGRRGFYEQYF.

CDR3 nucleotide sequence: TGTGCCATCAGGGCTAGCGGGGGGGCCAACAATGAGCAGTTCTTC. This sequence encodes CAIRASGGANNEQFF. The chain uses TRBV10-3 and TRBJ2-1, with 12 bases identical to TRBD2. Germline V CDR1 and CDR2: ENHRY, SYGVKD. J gave up 5 bases and V 6 bases, and 5 bases lay outside the gene matches. The CDR3 is 15 residues long.